This TCR beta chain originates from a study of T cell responses to AZD1222 COVID-19 vaccine. The CDR3 is 13 residues long. V lost 4 bases and J 3 bases, leaving 12 bases between the germline ends. Germline V CDR1 and CDR2: SQVTM, ANQGSEA. Sequencing was performed with immunoSEQ multiplex PCR; in TCRdb, only in-frame clones are kept and a portion is missing. The sample has around 150,000 clones; about 93% are singletons. A note on this clone: Its antigen is undetermined.

Broader study findings: The study identified only five to seven AZD1222 recipients as seropositive at baseline. Nearly half of spike-specific TCRs reportedly target variant regions that are unmutated in the B.1.351 and B.1.1.7 variants. CD4 TCRs linked to vaccination spanned spike, dominating at 160-218 and 743-854. White British donors predominated, females outnumbered males, and clonal diversity was possibly underestimated.

The rearrangement links TRBV29-1 to TRBJ1-1; D is uncertain. This TCR was recovered from an adult who received the AZD1222 COVID-19 vaccine. The material sequenced was peripheral blood, taken 28 days after the second AZD1222 dose. DNA of the CDR3: TGCAGCGTTGGGGTGGGATTGGACACTGAAGCTTTCTTT. Protein sequence: CSVGVGLDTEAFF.